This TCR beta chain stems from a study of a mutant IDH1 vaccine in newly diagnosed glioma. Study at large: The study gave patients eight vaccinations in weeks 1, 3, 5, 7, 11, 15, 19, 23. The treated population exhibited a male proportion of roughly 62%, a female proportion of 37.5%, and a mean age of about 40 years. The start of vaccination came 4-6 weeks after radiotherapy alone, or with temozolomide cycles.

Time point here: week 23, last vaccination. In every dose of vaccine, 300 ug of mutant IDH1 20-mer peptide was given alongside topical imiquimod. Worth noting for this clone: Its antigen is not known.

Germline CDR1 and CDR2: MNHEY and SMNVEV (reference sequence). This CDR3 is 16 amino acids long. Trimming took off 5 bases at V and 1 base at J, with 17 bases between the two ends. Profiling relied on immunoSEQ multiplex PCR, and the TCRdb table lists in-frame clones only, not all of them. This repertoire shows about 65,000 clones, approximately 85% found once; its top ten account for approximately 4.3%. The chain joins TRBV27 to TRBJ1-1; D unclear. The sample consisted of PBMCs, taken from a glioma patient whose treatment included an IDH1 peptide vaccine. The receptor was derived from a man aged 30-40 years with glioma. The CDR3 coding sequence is TGTGCCAGCAGTCGTCGAAGCAGCATATCGAACACTGAAGCTTTCTTT. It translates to CASSRRSSISNTEAFF.